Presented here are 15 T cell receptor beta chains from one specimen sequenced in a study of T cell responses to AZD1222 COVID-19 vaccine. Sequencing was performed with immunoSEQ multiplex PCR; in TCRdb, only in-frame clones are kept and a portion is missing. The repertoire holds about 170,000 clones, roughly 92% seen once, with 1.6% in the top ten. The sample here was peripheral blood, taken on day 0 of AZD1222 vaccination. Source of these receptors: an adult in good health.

This chain's CDR3 is CASSDGTSGLNEQFF. CDR3 in DNA: TGTGCCAGCTCCGATGGGACTAGCGGGTTGAATGAGCAGTTCTTC. The chain combines TRBV18 with TRBJ2-1, with 12 bases identical to TRBD2. Germline-derived CDR1 and CDR2 are KGHSH and LQKENI. V gave up 6 bases and J gave up 7 bases; unmatched junction bases: 7. This CDR3 is built from 15 residues.

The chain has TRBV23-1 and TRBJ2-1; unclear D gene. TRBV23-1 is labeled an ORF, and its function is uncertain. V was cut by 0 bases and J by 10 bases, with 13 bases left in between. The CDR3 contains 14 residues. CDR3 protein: CASSQSERAQEQFF. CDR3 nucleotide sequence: TGCGCCAGCAGTCAATCTGAACGGGCCCAGGAGCAGTTCTTC.

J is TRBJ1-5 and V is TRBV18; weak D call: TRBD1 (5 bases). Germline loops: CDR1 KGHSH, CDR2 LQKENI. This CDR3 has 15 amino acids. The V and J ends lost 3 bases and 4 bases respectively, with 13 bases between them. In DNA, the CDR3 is TGTGCCAGCTCACCTTCCCTTGGGGGAAATCAGCCCCAGCATTTT. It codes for CASSPSLGGNQPQHF. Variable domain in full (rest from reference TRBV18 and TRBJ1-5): NAGVMQNPRHLVRRRGQEARLRCSPMKGHSHVYWYRQLPEEGLKFMVYLQKENIIDESGMPKERFSAEFPKEGPSILRIQQVVRGDSAAYFCASSPSLGGNQPQHFGDGTRLSIL.

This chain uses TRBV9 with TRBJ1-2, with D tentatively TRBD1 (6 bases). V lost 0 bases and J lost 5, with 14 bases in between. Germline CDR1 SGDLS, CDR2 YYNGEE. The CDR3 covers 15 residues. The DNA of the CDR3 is TGTGCCAGCAGCGTAGCTACAGGGTGGGGGTATGGCTACACCTTC. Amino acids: CASSVATGWGYGYTF.

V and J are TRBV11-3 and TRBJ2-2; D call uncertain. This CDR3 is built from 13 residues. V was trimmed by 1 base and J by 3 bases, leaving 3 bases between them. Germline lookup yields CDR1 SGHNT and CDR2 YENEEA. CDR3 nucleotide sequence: TGTGCCAGCAGCTTAGTGGACACCGGGGAGCTGTTTTTT. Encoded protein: CASSLVDTGELFF.

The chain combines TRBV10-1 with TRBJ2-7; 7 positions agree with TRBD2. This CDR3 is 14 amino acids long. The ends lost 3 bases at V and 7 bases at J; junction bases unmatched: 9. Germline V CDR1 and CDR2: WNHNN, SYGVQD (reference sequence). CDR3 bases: TGCGCCAGCAGTGAAGGAGGTTGGGGGGGGGAGCAGTACTTC. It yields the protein CASSEGGWGGEQYF.

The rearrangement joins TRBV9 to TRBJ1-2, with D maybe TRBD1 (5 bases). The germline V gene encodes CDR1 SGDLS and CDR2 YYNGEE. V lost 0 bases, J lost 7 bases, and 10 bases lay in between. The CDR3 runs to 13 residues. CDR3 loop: CASSVGGAAGYTF. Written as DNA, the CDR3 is TGTGCCAGCAGCGTAGGAGGGGCGGCTGGCTACACCTTC. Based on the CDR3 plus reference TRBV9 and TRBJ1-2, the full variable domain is DSGVTQTPKHLITATGQRVTLRCSPRSGDLSVYWYQQSLDQGLQFLIQYYNGEERAKGNILERFSAQQFPDLHSELNLSSLELGDSALYFCASSVGGAAGYTFGSGTRLTVV.

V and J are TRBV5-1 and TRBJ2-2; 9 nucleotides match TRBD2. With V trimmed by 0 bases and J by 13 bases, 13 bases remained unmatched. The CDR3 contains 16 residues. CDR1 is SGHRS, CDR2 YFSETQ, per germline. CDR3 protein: CASSLAATSGPGRLFF. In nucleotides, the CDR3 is TGCGCCAGCAGCTTGGCCGCGACTAGCGGCCCCGGTAGGCTGTTTTTT.

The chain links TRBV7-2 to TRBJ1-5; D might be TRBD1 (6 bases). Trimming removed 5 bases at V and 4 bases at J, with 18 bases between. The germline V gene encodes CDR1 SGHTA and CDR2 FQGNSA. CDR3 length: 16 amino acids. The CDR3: CASSPKGGLGNQPQHF. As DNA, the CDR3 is TGTGCCAGCAGCCCAAAGGGGGGTTTAGGGAATCAGCCCCAGCATTTT.

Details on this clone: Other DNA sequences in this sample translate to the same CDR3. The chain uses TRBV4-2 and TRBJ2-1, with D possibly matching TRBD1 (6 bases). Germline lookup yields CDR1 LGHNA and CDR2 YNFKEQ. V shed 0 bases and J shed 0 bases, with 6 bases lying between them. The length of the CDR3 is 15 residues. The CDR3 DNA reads TGTGCCAGCAGCCAAGACAGGGGCTCCTACAATGAGCAGTTCTTC. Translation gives CASSQDRGSYNEQFF.

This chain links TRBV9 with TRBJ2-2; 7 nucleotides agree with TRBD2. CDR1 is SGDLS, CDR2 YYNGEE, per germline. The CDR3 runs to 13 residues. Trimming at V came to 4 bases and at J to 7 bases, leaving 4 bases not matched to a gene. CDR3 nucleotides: TGTGCCAGCAGCCACCGGGGGGACGGGGAGCTGTTTTTT. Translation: CASSHRGDGELFF.

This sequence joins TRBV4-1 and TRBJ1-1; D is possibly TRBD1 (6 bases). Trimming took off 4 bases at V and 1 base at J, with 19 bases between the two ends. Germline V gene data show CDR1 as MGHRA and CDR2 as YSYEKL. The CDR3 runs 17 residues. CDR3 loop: CASSPQGSFGGNTEAFF. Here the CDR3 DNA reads TGCGCCAGCAGCCCCCAGGGGAGTTTTGGAGGGAACACTGAAGCTTTCTTT.

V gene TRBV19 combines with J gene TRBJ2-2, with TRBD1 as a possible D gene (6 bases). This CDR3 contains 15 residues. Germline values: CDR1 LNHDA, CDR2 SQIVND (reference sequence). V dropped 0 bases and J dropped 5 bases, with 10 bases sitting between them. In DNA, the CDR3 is TGTGCCAGTAGTATAGATGGGACACTAACCGGGGAGCTGTTTTTT. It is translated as CASSIDGTLTGELFF.

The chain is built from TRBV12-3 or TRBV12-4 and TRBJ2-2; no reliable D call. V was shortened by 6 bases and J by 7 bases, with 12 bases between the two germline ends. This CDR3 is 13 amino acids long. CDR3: CASSRLRYGELFF. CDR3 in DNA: TGTGCCAGCAGCCGCCTAAGGTACGGGGAGCTGTTTTTT.

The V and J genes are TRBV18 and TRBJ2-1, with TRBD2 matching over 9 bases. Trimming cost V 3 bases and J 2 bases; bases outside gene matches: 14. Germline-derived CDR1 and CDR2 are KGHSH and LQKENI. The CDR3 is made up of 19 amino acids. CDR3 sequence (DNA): TGTGCCAGCTCACCCCGGATAGCGGGAGCTGGAGGCACCTACAATGAGCAGTTCTTC. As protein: CASSPRIAGAGGTYNEQFF.